This passage covers 9 T cell receptor beta chains from one sample sequenced in a study of cytomegalovirus exposure and HLA in healthy donors. In the PCR, 60 Vbeta and 13 Jbeta primers were used. Assay: immunoSEQ multiplex PCR; the TCRdb copy retains only in-frame clones and omits some. The sample holds approximately 100,000 clones, about 80% seen once. The sample taken for sequencing was PBMCs. The receptor set was obtained from a man in his fifties or sixties in good health and CMV-seropositive.

CDR3 amino acids: CASSRLAGEETQYF. In nucleotides, the CDR3 is TGTGCCAGCAGCCGACTAGCGGGGGAAGAGACCCAGTACTTC. V gene TRBV6-4 combines with J gene TRBJ2-5; 12 nucleotides match TRBD2. Germline trimming cut 6 bases from V and 3 bases from J; bases unmatched to any gene: 2. This CDR3 is 14 amino acids long. The V gene's germline CDR1 is MRHNA and CDR2 SNTAGT.

The chain uses TRBV10-3 and TRBJ1-6; D is uncertain. V was pared by 0 bases and J by 12 bases, with 9 bases between. The CDR3 totals 13 residues. Germline CDR1 and CDR2: ENHRY and SYGVKD. The CDR3 DNA follows: TGTGCCATCAGTGAGTCAAGGGAGCGACCCCTCCACTTT. This sequence encodes CAISESRERPLHF.

This clone was observed a handful of times. The chain is built from TRBV5-4 and TRBJ1-2, with D possibly TRBD1 on 5 matching bases. CDR3 length equals 13 residues. V gave up 5 bases and J gave up 8 bases, with 16 bases separating them. CDR1 is SGHNT, CDR2 YYREEE, per germline (reference sequence). In DNA form, the CDR3 reads TGTGCCAGCAGTCCGCGTGCGGGGGTCGGCTACACCTTC. It encodes CASSPRAGVGYTF.

There are a few counts of this clone. The chain uses TRBV29-1 and TRBJ2-1, with 8 bases aligning to TRBD2. CDR3 length: 16 residues. The junction had 20 bases not matched to a gene; V was cut back by 6 bases and J by 10 bases. Germline lookup yields CDR1 SQVTM and CDR2 ANQGSEA. The CDR3 DNA reads TGCAGCGTCGCCGGGCCCGCGGGGGGCGACTTGGGGGAGCAGTTCTTC. Its translation is CSVAGPAGGDLGEQFF.

This clone turned up a few times. The V call is TRBV5-4, the J call TRBJ1-1; D is possibly TRBD1 (5 bases). The V gene's germline CDR1 is SGHNT and CDR2 YYREEE (reference sequence). Trimming removed 5 bases from V and 6 bases from J, with 11 bases in between. This CDR3 contains 12 residues. The CDR3 loop is CASSLGAAEAFF. CDR3 nucleotide sequence: TGTGCCAGCAGTCTAGGGGCCGCTGAAGCTTTCTTT.

There are a few counts of this clone. The J gene is TRBJ2-1, the V gene TRBV4-2, with 11 bases fitting TRBD2. V was pared by 3 bases and J by 7 bases, with 8 bases of the junction left unmatched. Germline V gene lookup returns CDR1 LGHNA and CDR2 YNFKEQ. The CDR3 spans 16 residues. In DNA, the CDR3 is TGTGCCAGCAGCCAGCCTGGGCCTAGCGGGGGGAATGAGCAGTTCTTC. Translation: CASSQPGPSGGNEQFF.

The rearrangement uses TRBV18 and TRBJ2-3, with TRBD1 matching over 9 bases. The J segment lost 0 bases and the V segment lost 5 bases, leaving 3 bases of the junction unmatched. Germline CDR1 reads KGHSH; CDR2 reads LQKENI. This CDR3 comprises 15 residues. The CDR3 here is CASSSTGGSTDTQYF. CDR3 sequence (DNA): TGTGCCAGCTCATCGACAGGGGGAAGCACAGATACGCAGTATTTT.

The rearrangement uses TRBV11-3 and TRBJ2-2; the D gene is possibly TRBD1 (6 bases). Germline V gene data show CDR1 as SGHNT and CDR2 as YENEEA. With 1 base removed from V and 5 bases from J, the gap between germline ends came to 11 bases. The CDR3 consists of 15 residues. CDR3 amino acids: CASSLGGHRTGELFF. Written as DNA, the CDR3 is TGTGCCAGCAGCTTAGGGGGACACCGAACCGGGGAGCTGTTTTTT.

For this clone: One junction end does not reproduce the germline sequence, and a read error may be involved. J is TRBJ2-6 and V is TRBV9; TRBD1 is a possible D gene (6 bases). Germline V lookup: CDR1 SGDLS, CDR2 YYNGEE. The CDR3 has 19 amino acids. CDR3 DNA sequence: TGTGCCAGCAGCGTAACAGGGCGGACCAAGGGCTCTGGGGCCAACGGCCTGACTTTC. This encodes CASSVTGRTKGSGANGLTF.